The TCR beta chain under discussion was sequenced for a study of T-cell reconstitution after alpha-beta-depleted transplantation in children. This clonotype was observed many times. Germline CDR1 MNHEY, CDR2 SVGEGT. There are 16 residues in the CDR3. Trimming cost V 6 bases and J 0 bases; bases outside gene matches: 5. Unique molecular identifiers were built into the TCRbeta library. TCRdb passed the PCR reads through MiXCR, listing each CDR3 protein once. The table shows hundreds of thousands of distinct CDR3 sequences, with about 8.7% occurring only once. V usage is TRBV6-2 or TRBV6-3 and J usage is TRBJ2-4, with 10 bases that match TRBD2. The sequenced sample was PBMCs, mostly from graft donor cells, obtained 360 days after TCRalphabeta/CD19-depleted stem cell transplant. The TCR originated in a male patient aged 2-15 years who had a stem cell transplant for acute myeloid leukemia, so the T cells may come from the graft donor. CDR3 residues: CASSIAGGVAKNIQYF. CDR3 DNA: TGTGCCAGCAGCATAGCGGGAGGAGTAGCCAAAAACATTCAGTACTTC.